These 8 T cell receptor beta chains came from one sample sequenced in a study of cytomegalovirus exposure and HLA in healthy donors. Data came from immunoSEQ multiplex PCR; TCRdb stores just in-frame clones and leaves some out. This table holds 250,000 to 400,000 clones, 88% found once. Specimen: PBMCs. The source is a man younger than 45 in good health and CMV-seronegative.

J is TRBJ1-2 and V is TRBV18; the match to TRBD1 covers 10 bases. CDR3 length: 14 residues. Germline CDR1 reads KGHSH; CDR2 reads LQKENI. J lost 4 bases, V lost 3 bases, and 2 bases had no gene match. The CDR3 here is CASSPGQGIYGYTF. CDR3 nucleotide sequence: TGTGCCAGCTCACCGGGACAGGGGATCTATGGCTACACCTTC.

The CDR3 loop is CASSSGQDNYGYTF. The CDR3 DNA reads as TGTGCCAGCAGCTCGGGACAAGATAACTATGGCTACACCTTC. The chain carries TRBV2 and TRBJ1-2; maybe TRBD1 (6 bases). The ends were cut back, 6 bases at V and 1 base at J, with 12 bases in the middle. The CDR3 runs to 14 residues. Per the germline V gene, CDR1 is SNHLY and CDR2 is FYNNEI.

The chain is built from TRBV12-5 and TRBJ2-7; TRBD2 is a possible D gene (7 bases). CDR1 and CDR2 from the germline V gene are LGHNT and FRNRAP. The CDR3 length is 16 residues. V was clipped by 0 bases and J by 0 bases, with 12 bases between them. CDR3 DNA: TGTGCTAGTGGTTTGGTAGGGGGGGGCGGCTCCTACGAGCAGTACTTC. It specifies CASGLVGGGGSYEQYF.

CDR3 amino acids: CASSEKGQIFTYEQYF. Written as DNA, the CDR3 is TGCGCCAGCAGTGAGAAAGGACAGATTTTTACCTACGAGCAGTACTTC. This chain connects TRBV10-2 to TRBJ2-7; a possible D gene is TRBD1 (6 bases). Germline V gene lookup returns CDR1 WSHSY and CDR2 SAAADI. The CDR3 has 16 residues. V was pared by 2 bases and J by 2 bases, with 16 bases between.

The chain combines TRBV13 with TRBJ2-1; TRBD1 matches 7 bases. This CDR3 has 16 amino acids. Germline CDR1 is PRHDT and CDR2 is FYEKMQ (reference sequence). V dropped 5 bases and J dropped 2; count of bases not matched to a gene: 9. The CDR3: CASSILGDRAYNEQFF. CDR3 coding DNA: TGTGCCAGCAGCATACTTGGGGACAGAGCCTACAATGAGCAGTTCTTC.

The rearrangement links TRBV7-9 to TRBJ2-1; 11 bases fit TRBD2. V shed 4 bases and J 4 bases; nucleotides not matched to a gene: 12. CDR1 and CDR2 from the germline V gene are SEHNR and FQNEAQ (reference sequence). The CDR3 runs 18 residues. The CDR3 nucleotides are TGTGCCAGCAGCTCCTGGACTAGCGGGCCCCAAGGTTACAATGAGCAGTTCTTC. This translates into CASSSWTSGPQGYNEQFF.

V and J are TRBV27 and TRBJ1-5, with TRBD1 matching over 9 bases. CDR3 size: 14 residues. The germline CDR1 and CDR2 sequences are MNHEY and SMNVEV (reference sequence). The trim removed 6 bases at V and 5 bases at J, leaving 5 bases unmatched. CDR3 loop: CASRLGQGDQPQHF. The CDR3 DNA is TGTGCCAGCAGATTGGGACAGGGCGATCAGCCCCAGCATTTT.

This chain uses TRBV19 with TRBJ1-5, with D possibly matching TRBD1 (5 bases). This CDR3 has 15 residues. Germline V gene sequence: CDR1 LNHDA, CDR2 SQIVND (reference sequence). Deletions cut 2 bases from V and 2 bases from J, with 10 bases between. The CDR3 loop is CASSINQQGNQPQHF. The CDR3 DNA reads as TGTGCCAGTAGTATAAACCAACAGGGCAATCAGCCCCAGCATTTT.